A selection of T cell receptor beta chains follows, all from one sample in a study of post-analysis software for immune sequencing data. Using its own MiXCR run on the PCR reads, TCRdb lists one record per CDR3 protein. The profile covers around 400,000 distinct CDR3 sequences, with 30% to 40% appearing a single time and 6.5% to 8% taken by the ten largest. The specimen sequenced was blood. All receptors derive from a girl aged 2-9 years with multiple sclerosis. Both conserved end residues are part of each CDR3. A D gene is named only where the DNA matches it firmly. Where a row states a size, it is once, few, many or the class of an expanded clone; other rows omit it.

size	V	D	J	CDR3	DNA
NA	TRBV5-1	TRBD1	TRBJ2-7	CASSLGPTGGIYEQYF	TGCGCCAGCAGCTTGGGCCCGACAGGGGGCATCTACGAGCAGTACTTC
few	TRBV4-2	NA	TRBJ2-5	CASSQDCICATETQYF	TGTGCCAGCAGCCAAGATTGTATTTGTGCAACCGAGACCCAGTACTTC
NA	TRBV20-1	NA	TRBJ1-1	CSASSMGTEAFF	TGCAGTGCCAGTTCGATGGGGACTGAAGCTTTCTTT
NA	TRBV7-9	NA	TRBJ1-2	CASSYTGTRFYGYTF	TGTGCCAGCAGTTACACCGGGACAAGATTTTATGGCTACACCTTC
NA	TRBV7-9	NA	TRBJ1-1	CASRRHPEAFF	TGTGCCAGCAGACGGCACCCTGAAGCTTTCTTT
NA	TRBV28	TRBD1	TRBJ2-7	CASSLMTGAHEQYF	TGTGCCAGCAGTTTGATGACAGGGGCCCACGAGCAGTACTTC
once	TRBV13	NA	TRBJ2-2	CASSSAVVGELFF	TGTGCCAGCAGCTCCGCGGTGGTCGGGGAGCTGTTTTTT
few	TRBV28	NA	TRBJ2-3	CASSISGKTTDTQYF	TGTGCCAGCAGTATTAGCGGAAAGACCACAGATACGCAGTATTTT
NA	TRBV6-6	TRBD2	TRBJ2-7	CASRETSGDSYEQYF	TGTGCCAGCAGGGAGACTAGCGGGGACTCCTACGAGCAGTACTTC
once	TRBV5-1	NA	TRBJ2-1	CASSRGNSYNEQFF	TGCGCCAGCTCGAGGGGTAACTCCTACAATGAGCAGTTCTTC
NA	TRBV7-8	TRBD2	TRBJ2-7	CASSSGTSSRYEQYF	TGTGCCAGCAGTTCTGGGACTAGCTCTCGCTACGAGCAGTACTTC
NA	TRBV29-1	NA	TRBJ2-1	CSVEDPRGNEQFF	TGCAGCGTTGAAGATCCGAGGGGGAATGAGCAGTTCTTC
NA	TRBV28	TRBD1	TRBJ2-7	CTSSLVRTGSYEQYF	TGTACCAGCAGTTTAGTGAGGACAGGCTCCTACGAGCAGTACTTC
NA	TRBV29-1	NA	TRBJ2-5	CSVGVGGVSRPGEQYF	TGCAGCGTCGGAGTTGGCGGGGTCTCACGTCCAGGGGAGCAGTACTTC
once	TRBV5-1	NA	TRBJ1-2	CASRPLGDSYGYTF	TGCGCCAGTCGGCCCTTAGGTGACAGCTATGGCTACACCTTC
NA	TRBV12-3/TRBV12-4	TRBD2	TRBJ2-3	CASSLVAGPPDTQYF	TGTGCCAGCAGTTTAGTAGCGGGACCCCCCGATACGCAGTATTTT
NA	TRBV9	NA	TRBJ1-1	CASSVAGRTHTEAFF	TGTGCCAGCAGCGTAGCAGGACGGACGCACACTGAAGCTTTCTTT
few	TRBV6-2/TRBV6-3	TRBD1	TRBJ2-7	CASSSGQGISYEQYF	TGTGCCAGCAGTTCCGGACAGGGGATTTCCTACGAGCAGTACTTC
NA	TRBV6-6	NA	TRBJ2-7	CASSYFRGDEQYF	TGTGCCAGCAGTTATTTCCGGGGCGACGAGCAGTACTTC
NA	TRBV7-2	NA	TRBJ2-3	CASSHPKDGIAQYF	TGTGCCAGCAGCCATCCCAAGGACGGGATCGCGCAGTATTTT
few	TRBV27	NA	TRBJ2-1	CASSLGFSYEQFF	TGTGCCAGCAGTTTGGGATTTAGTTATGAGCAGTTCTTC
NA	TRBV6-1	NA	TRBJ2-5	CASSEGGWEQYF	TGTGCCAGCAGTGAGGGGGGTTGGGAGCAGTACTTC
once	TRBV12-3/TRBV12-4	NA	TRBJ2-5	CASSPLVNGETQYF	TGTGCCAGCAGCCCACTAGTTAATGGAGAGACCCAGTACTTC
once	TRBV20-1	TRBD2	TRBJ2-5	CSARAGGCETQYF	TGCAGTGCTAGAGCGGGAGGATGTGAGACCCAGTACTTC
NA	TRBV6-6	TRBD1	TRBJ1-1	CASSYRGRGEAFF	TGTGCCAGCAGTTACAGGGGGCGCGGTGAAGCTTTCTTT
NA	TRBV11-2	NA	TRBJ2-3	CASSWGHGGTDTQYF	TGTGCCAGCAGCTGGGGACATGGGGGGACAGATACGCAGTATTTT
once	TRBV20-1	NA	TRBJ2-5	CSARDALASYAETQYF	TGCAGTGCTAGAGATGCCCTAGCCTCCTACGCAGAGACCCAGTACTTC
NA	TRBV3-1	NA	TRBJ2-1	CASSQDYAGPYNEQFF	TGTGCCAGCAGCCAAGATTATGCGGGGCCCTACAATGAGCAGTTCTTC
NA	TRBV4-3	NA	TRBJ1-2	CARSQANGRSYTF	TGCGCCAGGAGCCAAGCAAATGGGAGGAGCTACACCTTC
NA	TRBV6-5	NA	TRBJ2-2	CASRPTGNTGELFF	TGTGCCAGCAGACCGACAGGGAACACCGGGGAGCTGTTTTTT
NA	TRBV5-1	TRBD1	TRBJ1-2	CASSFSGGTNPYGYTF	TGCGCCAGCAGCTTCTCAGGGGGCACCAATCCCTATGGCTACACCTTC
NA	TRBV15	NA	TRBJ2-4	CATSRDRGGKDIQYF	TGTGCCACCAGCAGAGATCGAGGAGGGAAGGACATTCAGTACTTC
few	TRBV20-1	TRBD2	TRBJ2-1	CSARGLAGGHSYNEQFF	TGCAGTGCTAGAGGACTAGCGGGGGGGCATTCCTACAATGAGCAGTTCTTC
NA	TRBV2	NA	TRBJ1-4	CASMTGLTNEKLFF	TGTGCCAGCATGACGGGGCTCACTAATGAAAAACTGTTTTTT
few	TRBV6-5	NA	TRBJ2-4	CASSYSGAGAKNIQYF	TGTGCCAGCAGTTACTCGGGGGCGGGAGCCAAAAACATTCAGTACTTC
NA	TRBV25-1	NA	TRBJ2-5	CAGALGLGESETQYF	TGTGCCGGCGCACTGGGGCTAGGGGAGTCAGAGACCCAGTACTTC
once	TRBV5-1	NA	TRBJ1-4	CASSSEGLELFF	TGCGCCAGCAGCTCGGAGGGATTGGAACTGTTTTTT
few	TRBV10-3	NA	TRBJ2-5	CAIGSTQETQYF	TGTGCCATCGGGAGTACCCAAGAGACCCAGTACTTC
few	TRBV20-1	NA	TRBJ2-7	CSAEPPRGSSYEQYF	TGCAGTGCGGAACCTCCTAGGGGGAGTTCCTACGAGCAGTACTTC
NA	TRBV5-1	NA	TRBJ2-6	CASSSILGTGTGANVLTF	TGCGCCAGCAGCTCAATTTTGGGAACAGGGACTGGGGCCAACGTCCTGACTTTC
NA	TRBV29-1	TRBD1	TRBJ1-3	CSVQTGAGNTIYF	TGCAGCGTCCAGACAGGGGCTGGAAACACCATATATTTT
few	TRBV5-1	NA	TRBJ2-7	CASSPTVSSYEQYF	TGCGCCAGCAGCCCGACGGTCAGCTCCTACGAGCAGTACTTC
NA	TRBV15	NA	TRBJ2-1	CATSRDERLDVNEQFF	TGTGCCACCAGCAGAGACGAGAGACTAGATGTCAATGAGCAGTTCTTC
NA	TRBV27	NA	TRBJ2-7	CASSPPGTATYEQYF	TGTGCCAGCTCCCCCCCAGGCACAGCCACCTACGAGCAGTACTTC
NA	TRBV5-1	NA	TRBJ2-2	CASSSIYRGSGELFF	TGCGCCAGCAGCTCAATTTATCGGGGCTCCGGGGAGCTGTTTTTT
NA	TRBV5-6	NA	TRBJ1-2	CASSLDFSLNYGYTF	TGTGCCAGCAGCTTGGACTTCTCTCTAAACTATGGCTACACCTTC
few	TRBV27	TRBD2	TRBJ2-5	CASSLTSGGPDLQETQYF	TGTGCCAGCAGCCTCACTAGCGGGGGGCCCGACCTCCAAGAGACCCAGTACTTC
NA	TRBV7-6	NA	TRBJ2-1	CASSQRNSNEQFF	TGTGCCAGCAGCCAAAGAAATAGCAATGAGCAGTTCTTC
NA	TRBV5-5	NA	TRBJ2-3	CASSVGPVLPPTDTQYF	TGTGCCAGCAGCGTGGGGCCGGTGCTACCGCCCACAGATACGCAGTATTTT
NA	TRBV7-8	NA	TRBJ1-1	CASSQRQLNTEAFF	TGTGCCAGCAGCCAACGACAGCTGAACACTGAAGCTTTCTTT
NA	TRBV9	NA	TRBJ2-1	CASSAGGGTFDNEQFF	TGTGCCAGCAGCGCGGGAGGTGGGACATTTGACAATGAGCAGTTCTTC
few	TRBV7-6	TRBD2	TRBJ2-7	CASSLGFREGPYEQYF	TGTGCCAGCAGCTTAGGATTCCGGGAGGGCCCTTACGAGCAGTACTTC
few	TRBV24-1	NA	TRBJ2-1	CATSDNSRGRASEQFF	TGTGCCACCAGTGATAATAGCCGGGGGCGAGCAAGTGAGCAGTTCTTC
many	TRBV9	NA	TRBJ2-5	CASSVQPSGGLQETQYF	TGTGCCAGCAGCGTACAGCCCTCCGGGGGGCTTCAAGAGACCCAGTACTTC
few	TRBV20-1	TRBD2	TRBJ2-3	CSARGGLGRTDTQYF	TGCAGTGCTAGGGGAGGACTAGGGCGTACAGATACGCAGTATTTT
NA	TRBV7-2	TRBD2	TRBJ2-1	CASSAPRTSGRFEQFF	TGTGCCAGCAGCGCCCCCCGGACTAGCGGGAGGTTTGAGCAGTTCTTC
NA	TRBV6-6	TRBD2	TRBJ2-1	CASSYRASGWGNNEQFF	TGTGCCAGCAGTTACCGAGCTAGCGGATGGGGAAACAATGAGCAGTTCTTC